Listed below are T cell receptor beta chains from one sample, sequenced in a study of blood T cell repertoires in COVID-19. The data were produced by immunoSEQ multiplex PCR, yet TCRdb's version contains in-frame clones alone and is incomplete. The repertoire holds around 140,000 clones, with approximately 81% as singletons. Specimen: peripheral blood. These receptors all come from a human donor in a cohort sampled during active COVID-19. CDR3s include the opening cysteine and the closing phenylalanine or tryptophan. D genes are given only for firm matches. Rows give clone size only sometimes, using once, few, many, or a class for an expanded clone.

d_gene,abundance,v_gene,j_gene,CDR3aa,CDR3nt
-,-,TRBV6-6,TRBJ2-7,CASSPASGPYEQYF,TGTGCCAGCTCCCCGGCCTCAGGGCCCTACGAGCAGTACTTC
TRBD1,-,TRBV5-1,TRBJ1-1,CASSSDRAFNTEAFF,TGCGCCAGCAGCTCGGACAGGGCTTTTAACACTGAAGCTTTCTTT
-,-,TRBV6-2/TRBV6-3,TRBJ2-1,CASSYFGGWNEQFF,TGTGCCAGCAGTTACTTCGGGGGTTGGAATGAGCAGTTCTTC
TRBD2,-,TRBV5-1,TRBJ2-7,CASSLVSSGSYEQYF,TGCGCCAGCAGCTTGGTTAGTAGCGGGAGCTACGAGCAGTACTTC
-,once,TRBV3-1/TRBV3-2,TRBJ2-7,CASSQGVRQGTKQYF,TGTGCCAGCAGCCAAGGGGTGAGGCAGGGCACTAAACAGTACTTC
TRBD1,-,TRBV13,TRBJ1-4,CASSLDPSGQGVKGEKLFF,TGTGCCAGCAGCTTAGACCCCTCGGGACAGGGGGTTAAAGGCGAAAAACTGTTTTTT
TRBD2,-,TRBV4-3,TRBJ2-3,CASSQNPLTSGSADTQYF,TGCGCCAGCAGCCAAAACCCCTTGACTAGCGGTAGTGCAGATACGCAGTATTTT
-,-,TRBV29-1,TRBJ1-1,CSAPSPFGLIGEGTEAFF,TGCAGCGCTCCGTCCCCTTTCGGACTTATCGGGGAGGGGACTGAAGCTTTCTTT
TRBD1,-,TRBV6-4,TRBJ2-3,CASSAVGQGVPDTQYF,TGTGCCAGCAGTGCGGTGGGACAGGGGGTCCCAGATACGCAGTATTTT
TRBD1,-,TRBV19,TRBJ1-6,CASRGTGDNSPLHF,TGTGCCAGTAGGGGTACAGGGGATAATTCACCCCTCCACTTT
-,few,TRBV3-1/TRBV3-2,TRBJ2-1,CASSQGLARGNEQFF,TGTGCCAGCAGCCAAGGGTTGGCCAGGGGAAATGAGCAGTTCTTC
-,-,TRBV29-1,TRBJ2-7,CSVATGLSYEQYF,TGCAGCGTGGCGACCGGACTGTCCTACGAGCAGTACTTC
TRBD2,-,TRBV11-1,TRBJ2-7,CASSPGLAGYEQYF,TGTGCCAGCAGCCCGGGACTAGCGGGCTACGAGCAGTACTTC
TRBD2,-,TRBV7-2,TRBJ2-7,CASKEGTSGRYEQYF,TGTGCCAGCAAGGAGGGGACTAGCGGACGATACGAGCAGTACTTC
-,few,TRBV3-1/TRBV3-2,TRBJ1-5,CASSQQNDQPQHF,TGTGCCAGCAGCCAACAGAATGATCAGCCCCAGCATTTT
-,few,TRBV5-1,TRBJ2-5,CASSGGTVETQYF,TGCGCCAGCAGCGGGGGGACAGTAGAGACCCAGTACTTC
-,-,TRBV19,TRBJ1-1,CASRKGSSNTEAFF,TGTGCCAGTAGAAAGGGGTCCTCAAACACTGAAGCTTTCTTT
TRBD2,-,TRBV15,TRBJ2-7,CATSTSSGISYEQYF,TGTGCCACCAGCACTTCTAGCGGGATCTCCTACGAGCAGTACTTC
TRBD2,-,TRBV19,TRBJ2-1,CASSELAGGPVNEQFF,TGTGCCAGTAGTGAACTAGCGGGAGGGCCCGTAAATGAGCAGTTCTTC
TRBD1,-,TRBV5-1,TRBJ2-7,CASSFGQGIYEQYF,TGCGCCAGCAGCTTCGGACAGGGGATATACGAGCAGTACTTC
-,-,TRBV9,TRBJ1-6,CASSGATGRIDSPLHF,TGTGCCAGCAGCGGGGCTACAGGGAGAATCGATTCACCCCTCCACTTT
TRBD1,-,TRBV7-3,TRBJ1-2,CASSGDRAGSGYTF,TGTGCCAGCAGCGGGGACAGGGCGGGTAGTGGCTACACCTTC
TRBD1,few,TRBV24-1,TRBJ1-1,CATAPGTGGSTEAFF,TGTGCCACCGCCCCCGGGACAGGGGGCAGCACTGAAGCTTTCTTT
-,-,TRBV5-4,TRBJ2-7,CASSSSLNYEQYF,TGTGCCAGCTCGTCTAGTTTGAACTACGAGCAGTACTTC
TRBD2,-,TRBV7-9,TRBJ2-3,CATEGRGFSGNADTQYF,TGTGCCACCGAGGGTAGGGGGTTTAGCGGGAACGCAGATACGCAGTATTTT
TRBD1,once,TRBV5-1,TRBJ1-2,CASSIGQGDNYGYTF,TGCGCCAGCAGCATCGGACAGGGCGATAACTATGGCTACACCTTC
-,once,TRBV5-5,TRBJ2-1,CASSSGLHTTNEQFF,TGTGCCAGCAGCTCCGGACTCCACACCACCAATGAGCAGTTCTTC
TRBD1,-,TRBV3-1/TRBV3-2,TRBJ2-6,CASSQTGGSGANVLTF,TGTGCCAGCAGCCAGACAGGGGGGTCTGGGGCCAACGTCCTGACTTTC
-,-,TRBV23-1,TRBJ2-7,CASSQFQGLASYEQYF,TGCGCCAGCAGTCAATTTCAGGGATTGGCCTCCTACGAGCAGTACTTC
-,-,TRBV28,TRBJ2-5,CASSFGRRASVETQYF,TGTGCCAGCAGTTTCGGACGGAGGGCTTCGGTCGAGACCCAGTACTTC
TRBD1,-,TRBV11-2,TRBJ2-1,CASSLDRENEQFF,TGTGCCAGCAGCTTGGACAGGGAAAATGAGCAGTTCTTC
TRBD2,-,TRBV9,TRBJ2-2,CASSHSGRARVSGELFF,TGTGCCAGCAGCCACAGCGGGAGGGCCAGAGTGAGCGGGGAGCTGTTTTTT